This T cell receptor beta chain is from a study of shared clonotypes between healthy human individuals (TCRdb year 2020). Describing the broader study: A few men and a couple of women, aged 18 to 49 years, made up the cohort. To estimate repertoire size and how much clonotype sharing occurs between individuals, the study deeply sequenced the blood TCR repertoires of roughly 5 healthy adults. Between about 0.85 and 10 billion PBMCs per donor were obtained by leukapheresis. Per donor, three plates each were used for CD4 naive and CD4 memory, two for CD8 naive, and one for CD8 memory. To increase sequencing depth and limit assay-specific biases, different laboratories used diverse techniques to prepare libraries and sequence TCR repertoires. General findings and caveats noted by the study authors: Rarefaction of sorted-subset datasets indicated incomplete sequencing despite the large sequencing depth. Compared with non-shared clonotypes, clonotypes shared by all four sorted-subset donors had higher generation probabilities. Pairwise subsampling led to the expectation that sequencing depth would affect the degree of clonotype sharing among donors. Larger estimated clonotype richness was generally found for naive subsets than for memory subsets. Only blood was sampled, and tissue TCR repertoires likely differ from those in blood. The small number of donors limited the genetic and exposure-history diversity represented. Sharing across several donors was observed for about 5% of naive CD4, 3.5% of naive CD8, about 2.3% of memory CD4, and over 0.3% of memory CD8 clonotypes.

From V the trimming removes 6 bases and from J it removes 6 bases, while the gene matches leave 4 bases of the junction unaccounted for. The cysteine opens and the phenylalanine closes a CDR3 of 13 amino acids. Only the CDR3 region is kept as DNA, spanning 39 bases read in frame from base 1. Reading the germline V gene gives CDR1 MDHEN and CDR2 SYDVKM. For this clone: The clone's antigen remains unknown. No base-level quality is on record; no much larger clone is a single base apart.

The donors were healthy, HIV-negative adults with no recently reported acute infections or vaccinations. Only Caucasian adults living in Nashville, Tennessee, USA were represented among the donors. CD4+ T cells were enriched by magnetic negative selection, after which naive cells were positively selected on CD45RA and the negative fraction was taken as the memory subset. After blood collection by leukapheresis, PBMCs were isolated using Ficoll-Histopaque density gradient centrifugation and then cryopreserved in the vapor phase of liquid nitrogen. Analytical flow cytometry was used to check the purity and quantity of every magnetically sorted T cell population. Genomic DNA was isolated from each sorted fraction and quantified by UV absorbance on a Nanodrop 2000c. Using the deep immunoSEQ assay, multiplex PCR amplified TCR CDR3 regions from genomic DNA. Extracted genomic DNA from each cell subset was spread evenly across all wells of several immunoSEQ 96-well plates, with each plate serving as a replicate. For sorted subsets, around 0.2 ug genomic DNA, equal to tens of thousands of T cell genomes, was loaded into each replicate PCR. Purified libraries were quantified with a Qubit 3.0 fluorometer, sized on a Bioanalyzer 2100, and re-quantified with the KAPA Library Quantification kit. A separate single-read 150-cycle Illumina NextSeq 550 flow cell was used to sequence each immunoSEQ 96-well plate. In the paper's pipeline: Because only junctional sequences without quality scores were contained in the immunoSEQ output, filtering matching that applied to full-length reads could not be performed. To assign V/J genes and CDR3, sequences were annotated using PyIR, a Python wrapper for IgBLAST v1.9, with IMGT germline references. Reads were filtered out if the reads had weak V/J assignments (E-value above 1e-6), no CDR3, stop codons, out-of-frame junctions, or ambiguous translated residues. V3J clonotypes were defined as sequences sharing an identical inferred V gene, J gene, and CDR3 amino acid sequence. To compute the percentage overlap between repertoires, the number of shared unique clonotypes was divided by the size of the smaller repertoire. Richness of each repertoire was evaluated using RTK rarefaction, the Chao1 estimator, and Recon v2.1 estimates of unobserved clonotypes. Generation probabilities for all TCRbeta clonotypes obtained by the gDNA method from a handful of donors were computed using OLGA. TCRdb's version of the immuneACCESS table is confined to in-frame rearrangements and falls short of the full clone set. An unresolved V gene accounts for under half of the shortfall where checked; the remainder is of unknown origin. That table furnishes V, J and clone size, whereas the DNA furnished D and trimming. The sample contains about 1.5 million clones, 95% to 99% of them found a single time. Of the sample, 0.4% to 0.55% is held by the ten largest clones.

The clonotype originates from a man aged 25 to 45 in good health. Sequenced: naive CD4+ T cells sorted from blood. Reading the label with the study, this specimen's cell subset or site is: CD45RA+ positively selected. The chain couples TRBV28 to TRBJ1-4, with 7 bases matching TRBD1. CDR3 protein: CASSSGQDEKLFF. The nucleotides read TGTGCCAGCAGCTCTGGACAGGATGAAAAACTGTTTTTT.